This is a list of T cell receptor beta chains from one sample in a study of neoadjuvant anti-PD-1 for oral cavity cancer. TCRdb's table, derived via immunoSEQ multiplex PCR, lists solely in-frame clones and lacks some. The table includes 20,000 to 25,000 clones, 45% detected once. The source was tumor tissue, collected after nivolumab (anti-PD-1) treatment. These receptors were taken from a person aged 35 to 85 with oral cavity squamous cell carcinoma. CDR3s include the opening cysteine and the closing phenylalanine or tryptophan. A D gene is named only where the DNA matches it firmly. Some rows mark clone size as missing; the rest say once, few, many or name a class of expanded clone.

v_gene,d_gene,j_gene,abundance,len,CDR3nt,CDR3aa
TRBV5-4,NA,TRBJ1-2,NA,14,TGTGCCAGCAGCTTTGGGCAGTTGGTCTATGGCTACACCTTC,CASSFGQLVYGYTF
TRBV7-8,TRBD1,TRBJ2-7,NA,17,TGTGCCAGCAGCCGGGGTCCGGGACAGGGGACCTCCTACGAGCAGTACTTC,CASSRGPGQGTSYEQYF
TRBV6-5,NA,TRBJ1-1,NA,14,TGTGCCAGCAAGTTAAGCCAGGGCAACACTGAAGCTTTCTTT,CASKLSQGNTEAFF
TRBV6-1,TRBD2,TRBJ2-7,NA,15,TGTGCCAGCAGTGACGGGGGGGGACAAACCTACGAGCAGTACTTC,CASSDGGGQTYEQYF
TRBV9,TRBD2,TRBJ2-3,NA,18,TGTGCCAGCCGCGTAGCGGGGCTAGCGGGGGGGTGGACAGATACGCAGTATTTT,CASRVAGLAGGWTDTQYF
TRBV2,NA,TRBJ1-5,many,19,TGTGCCAGCAGTGAACAGGGGCCCACCACCTTATATAGCAATCAGCCCCAGCATTTT,CASSEQGPTTLYSNQPQHF
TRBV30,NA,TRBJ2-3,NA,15,TGTGCCTGGAGTAGTACAGGGTTGGGGCCAGATACGCAGTATTTT,CAWSSTGLGPDTQYF
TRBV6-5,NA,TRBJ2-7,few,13,TGTGCCAGCGGGTCTTTCGGGGCATCCGAGCAGTACTTC,CASGSFGASEQYF
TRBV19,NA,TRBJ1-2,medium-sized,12,TGTGCCAGTAGTCTAGGCCCTTCTTCCTACACCTTC,CASSLGPSSYTF
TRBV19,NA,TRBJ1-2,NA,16,TGTGCCAGTAGTTCCGGATTCCTACTGGGGGGCATTGGCTACACCTTC,CASSSGFLLGGIGYTF
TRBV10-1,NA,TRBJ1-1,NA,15,TGCGCCAGCAGTCGCACAGGGTTCCCGGGCACTGAAGCTTTCTTT,CASSRTGFPGTEAFF
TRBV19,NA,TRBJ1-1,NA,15,TGTGCCAGTAGTATAGAGGGGGACCGGAACACTGAAGCTTTCTTT,CASSIEGDRNTEAFF
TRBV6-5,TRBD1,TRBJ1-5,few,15,TGTGCCAGCAGCCGCGGACAGGGCGACAATCAGCCCCAGCATTTT,CASSRGQGDNQPQHF
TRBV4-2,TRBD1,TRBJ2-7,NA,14,TGTGCCAGCAGCCCAAGGGACAGAGATCACGAGCAGTACTTC,CASSPRDRDHEQYF
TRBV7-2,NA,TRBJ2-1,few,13,TGTGCCAGCAGCTTATCAATGAACAATGAGCAGTTCTTC,CASSLSMNNEQFF
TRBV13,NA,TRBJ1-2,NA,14,TGTGCCAGCAGCTCTACTCCGGGATTAGATGGCTACACCTTC,CASSSTPGLDGYTF
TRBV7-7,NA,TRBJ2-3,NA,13,TGTGCCAGCAGCATAGGACAGTTAGATACGCAGTATTTT,CASSIGQLDTQYF
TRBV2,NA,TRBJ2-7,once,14,TGTGCCAGCAGCCTGGACGGATACTCCTACGAGCAGTACTTC,CASSLDGYSYEQYF
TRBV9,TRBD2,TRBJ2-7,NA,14,TGTGCCAGCAGCGCCCGGGACTACAGTGTCAAGCAGTACTTC,CASSARDYSVKQYF
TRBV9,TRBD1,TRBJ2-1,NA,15,TGTGCCAGCAGCGCTCAGGGGGCTACCTACAATGAGCAGTTCTTC,CASSAQGATYNEQFF
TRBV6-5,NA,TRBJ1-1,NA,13,TGTGCCAGTCTCCGGGGGGAGAACACTGAAGCTTTCTTT,CASLRGENTEAFF
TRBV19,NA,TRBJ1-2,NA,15,TGTGCCAGTCACACTATAGTATGGGCTAACTATGGCTACACCTTC,CASHTIVWANYGYTF
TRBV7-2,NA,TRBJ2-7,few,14,TGTGCCAGCAATTTCCGGCAGGGAGGCGGCGAGCAGTACTTC,CASNFRQGGGEQYF
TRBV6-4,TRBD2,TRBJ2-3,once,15,TGTGCCAGCAGTCAGACTAGCGGGGGTACAGATACGCAGTATTTT,CASSQTSGGTDTQYF
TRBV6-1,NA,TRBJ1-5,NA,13,TGTGCCAGCACCGATGCGGCTGAGCAGCCCCAGCATTTT,CASTDAAEQPQHF
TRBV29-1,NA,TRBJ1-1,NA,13,TGCAGCGTTGAACGGTCCGGCGGCACTGAAGCTTTCTTT,CSVERSGGTEAFF
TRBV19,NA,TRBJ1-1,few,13,TGTGCCACTCACCACAGGGAAGGCACTGAAGCTTTCTTT,CATHHREGTEAFF
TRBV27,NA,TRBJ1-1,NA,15,TGTGCCAGCAGTCATGCGCTAACTATCCAGGGTGAAGCTTTCTTT,CASSHALTIQGEAFF
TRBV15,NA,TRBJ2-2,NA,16,TGTGCCACCAGCAGAGGGGGACTGGCGAACACCGGGGAGCTGTTTTTT,CATSRGGLANTGELFF
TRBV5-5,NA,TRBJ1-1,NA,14,TGTGCCAGCAAAACTATGGGGGCGAACACTGAAGCTTTCTTT,CASKTMGANTEAFF
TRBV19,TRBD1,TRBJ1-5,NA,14,TGTGCCAGTAGTACAGGGGGCTTTAATCAGCCCCAGCATTTT,CASSTGGFNQPQHF
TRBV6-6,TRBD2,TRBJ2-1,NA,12,TGTGCCAGCGGACTAGCGGGGAATGAGCAGTTCTTC,CASGLAGNEQFF